The T cell receptor beta chain described here comes from a study of shared clonotypes between healthy human individuals. This CDR3 is built from 13 residues. Trimming stripped 2 bases from V and 3 bases from J, with 7 bases between. Germline V gene sequence: CDR1 MNHEY, CDR2 SMNVEV (reference sequence). Repertoires were generated with immunoSEQ multiplex PCR, while TCRdb's copy carries only in-frame clones and drops some. The data contain some 320,000 clones, about nine tenths of them singletons. HIV-negative, healthy adults without recent acute infections or vaccinations were the donors. All of the donors resided in Nashville, Tennessee, and each was a Caucasian adult. This clone has just a few counts. Antigen specificity is unknown. Findings and caveats of the study: Only blood samples were collected, and tissue repertoires likely differ. Rarefaction curves obtained for sorted subsets showed sequencing incomplete despite large depth.

Sequencing used memory CD8+ T cells sorted from blood. The subset denotes: CD45RO+ cells pooled with CCR7-negative TemRA cells. The chain couples TRBV27 to TRBJ1-2; D is uncertain. The receptor comes from a man between 18 and 29 years old in good health. In DNA, the CDR3 is TGTGCCAGCAGTTTAAACGGTGACTATGGCTACACCTTC. Translating it yields CASSLNGDYGYTF.